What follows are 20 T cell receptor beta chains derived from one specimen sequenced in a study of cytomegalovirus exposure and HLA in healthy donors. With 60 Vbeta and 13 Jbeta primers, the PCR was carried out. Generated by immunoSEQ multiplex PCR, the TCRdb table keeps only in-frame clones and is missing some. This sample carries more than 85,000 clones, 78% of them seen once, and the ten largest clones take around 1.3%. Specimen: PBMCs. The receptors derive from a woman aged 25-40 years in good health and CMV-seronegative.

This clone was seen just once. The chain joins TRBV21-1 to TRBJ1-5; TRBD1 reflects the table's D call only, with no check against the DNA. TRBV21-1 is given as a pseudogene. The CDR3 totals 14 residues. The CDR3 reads CASSLQGADQPQHF. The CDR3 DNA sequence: TGTGCCAGCAGCCTACAGGGGGCGGATCAGCCCCAGCATTTT.

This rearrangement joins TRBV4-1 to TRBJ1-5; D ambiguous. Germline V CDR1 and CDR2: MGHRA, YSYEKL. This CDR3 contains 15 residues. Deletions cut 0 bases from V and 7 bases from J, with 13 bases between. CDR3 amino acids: CASSQEGEGLQPQHF. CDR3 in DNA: TGCGCCAGCAGCCAAGAAGGAGAGGGCCTGCAGCCCCAGCATTTT.

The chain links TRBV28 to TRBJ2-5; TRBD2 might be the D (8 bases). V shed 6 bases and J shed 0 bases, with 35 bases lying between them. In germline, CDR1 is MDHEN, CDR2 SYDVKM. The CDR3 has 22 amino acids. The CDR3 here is CASSITEPGQSRLAGDQETQYF. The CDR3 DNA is TGTGCCAGCAGCATTACAGAACCGGGACAGTCACGTCTAGCGGGTGACCAAGAGACCCAGTACTTC.

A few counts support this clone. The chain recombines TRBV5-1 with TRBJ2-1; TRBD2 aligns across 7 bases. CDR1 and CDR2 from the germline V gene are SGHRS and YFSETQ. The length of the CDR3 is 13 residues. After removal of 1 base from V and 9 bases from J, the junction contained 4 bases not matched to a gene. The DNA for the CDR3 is TGCGCCAGCAGCTTGTGGCCTAGCGGTGAGCAGTTCTTC. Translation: CASSLWPSGEQFF.

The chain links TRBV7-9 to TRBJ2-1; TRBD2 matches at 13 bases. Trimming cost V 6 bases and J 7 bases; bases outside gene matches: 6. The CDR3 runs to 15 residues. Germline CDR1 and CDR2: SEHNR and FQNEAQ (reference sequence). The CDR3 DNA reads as TGTGCCAGCAGGACACTAGCGGGGGGGCTAAATGAGCAGTTCTTC. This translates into CASRTLAGGLNEQFF.

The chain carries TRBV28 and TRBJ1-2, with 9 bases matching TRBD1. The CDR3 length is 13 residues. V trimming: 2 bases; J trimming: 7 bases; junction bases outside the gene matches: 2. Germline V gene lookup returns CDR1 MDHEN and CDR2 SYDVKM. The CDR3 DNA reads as TGTGCCAGCAGTTTAAGGACAGGGGCTGGCTACACCTTC. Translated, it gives CASSLRTGAGYTF.

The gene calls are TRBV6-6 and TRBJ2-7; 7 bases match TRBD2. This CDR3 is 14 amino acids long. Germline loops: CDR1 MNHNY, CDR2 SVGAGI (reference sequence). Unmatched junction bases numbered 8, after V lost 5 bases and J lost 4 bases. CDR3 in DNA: TGTGCCAGCAGTAACGGACTAGTCTCTTACGAGCAGTACTTC. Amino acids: CASSNGLVSYEQYF.

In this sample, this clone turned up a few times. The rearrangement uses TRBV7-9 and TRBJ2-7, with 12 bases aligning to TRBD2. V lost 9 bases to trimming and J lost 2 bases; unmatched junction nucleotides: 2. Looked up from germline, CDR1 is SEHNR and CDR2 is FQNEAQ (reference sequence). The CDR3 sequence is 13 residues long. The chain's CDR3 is CASSSGRAYEQYF. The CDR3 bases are TGTGCCAGTTCTAGCGGGAGGGCCTACGAGCAGTACTTC.

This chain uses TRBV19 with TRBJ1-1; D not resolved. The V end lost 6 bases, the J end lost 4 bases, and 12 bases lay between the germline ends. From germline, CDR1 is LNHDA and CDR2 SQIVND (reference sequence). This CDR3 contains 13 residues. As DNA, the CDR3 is TGTGCCAGTAGCCAGGAGGAGGGCACTGAAGCTTTCTTT. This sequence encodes CASSQEEGTEAFF.

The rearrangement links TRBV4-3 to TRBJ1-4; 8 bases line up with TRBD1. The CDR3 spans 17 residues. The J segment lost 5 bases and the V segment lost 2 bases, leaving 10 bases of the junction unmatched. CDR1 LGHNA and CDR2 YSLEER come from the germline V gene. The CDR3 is CASSQNGQGGINEKLFF. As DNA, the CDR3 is TGCGCCAGCAGCCAAAACGGACAGGGTGGGATAAATGAAAAACTGTTTTTT.

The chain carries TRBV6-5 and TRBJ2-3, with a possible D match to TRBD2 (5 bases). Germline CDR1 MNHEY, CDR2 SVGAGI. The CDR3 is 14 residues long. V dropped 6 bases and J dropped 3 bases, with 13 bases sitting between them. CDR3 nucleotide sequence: TGTGCCAGCAGATATAGCGTTGGGACAGATACGCAGTATTTT. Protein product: CASRYSVGTDTQYF.

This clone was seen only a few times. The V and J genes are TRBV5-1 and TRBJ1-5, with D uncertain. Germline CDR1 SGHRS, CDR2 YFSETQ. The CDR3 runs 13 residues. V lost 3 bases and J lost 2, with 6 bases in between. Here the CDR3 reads CASSWEGNQPQHF. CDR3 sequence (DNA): TGCGCCAGCAGCTGGGAGGGCAATCAGCCCCAGCATTTT.

CDR3 sequence reads: CASRWDRGLNGYTF. The CDR3 nucleotides read TGTGCCAGCAGATGGGACAGGGGTTTGAATGGCTACACCTTC. V and J are TRBV5-4 and TRBJ1-2, with 10 positions matching TRBD1. The CDR3 length is 14 residues. The germline V gene encodes CDR1 SGHNT and CDR2 YYREEE (reference sequence). Trimming removed 5 bases from V and 6 bases from J; junction bases left unmatched: 7. Filled out from reference TRBV5-4 and TRBJ1-2, the complete variable domain reads ETGVTQSPTHLIKTRGQQVTLRCSSQSGHNTVSWYQQALGQGPQFIFQYYREEENGRGNFPPRFSGLQFPNYSSELNVNALELDDSALYLCASRWDRGLNGYTFGSGTRLTVV.

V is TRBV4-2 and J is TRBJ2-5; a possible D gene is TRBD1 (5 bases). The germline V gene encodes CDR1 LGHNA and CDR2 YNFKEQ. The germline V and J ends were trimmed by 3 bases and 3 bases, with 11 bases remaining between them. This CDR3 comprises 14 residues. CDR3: CASSQQGGEETQYF. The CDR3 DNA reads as TGTGCCAGCAGCCAGCAGGGCGGTGAAGAGACCCAGTACTTC.

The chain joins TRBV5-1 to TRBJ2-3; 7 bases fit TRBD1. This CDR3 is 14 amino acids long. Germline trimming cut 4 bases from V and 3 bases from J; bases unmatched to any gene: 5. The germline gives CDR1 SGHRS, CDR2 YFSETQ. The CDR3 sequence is CASSPGGSTDTQYF. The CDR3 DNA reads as TGCGCCAGCAGCCCAGGGGGATCGACAGATACGCAGTATTTT.

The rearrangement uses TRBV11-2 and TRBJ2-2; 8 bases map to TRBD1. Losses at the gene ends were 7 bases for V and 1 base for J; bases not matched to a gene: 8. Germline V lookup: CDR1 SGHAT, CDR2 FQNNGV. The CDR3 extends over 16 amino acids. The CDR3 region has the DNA TGTGCCAGCATCGCACTGGGGACAGGGAACACCGGGGAGCTGTTTTTT. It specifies CASIALGTGNTGELFF.

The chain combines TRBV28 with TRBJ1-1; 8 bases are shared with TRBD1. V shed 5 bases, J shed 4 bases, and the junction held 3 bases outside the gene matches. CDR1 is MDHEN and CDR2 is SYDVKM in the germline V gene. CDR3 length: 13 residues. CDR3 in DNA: TGTGCCAGCAGTCAAACAGGGGGCACTGAAGCTTTCTTT. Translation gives CASSQTGGTEAFF.

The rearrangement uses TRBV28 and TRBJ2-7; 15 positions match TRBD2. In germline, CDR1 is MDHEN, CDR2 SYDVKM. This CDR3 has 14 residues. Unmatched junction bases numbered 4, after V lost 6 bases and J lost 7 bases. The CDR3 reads CASSGLAGGGEQYF. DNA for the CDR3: TGTGCCAGCAGCGGACTAGCGGGAGGGGGGGAGCAGTACTTC. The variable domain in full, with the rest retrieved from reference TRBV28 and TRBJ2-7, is DVKVTQSSRYLVKRTGEKVFLECVQDMDHENMFWYRQDPGLGLRLIYFSYDVKMKEKGDIPEGYSVSREKKERFSLILESASTNQTSMYLCASSGLAGGGEQYFGPGTRLTVT.

DNA of the CDR3: TGTGCCAGCAGAGCGCCCGGGACAGGGGAAATGAACACTGAAGCTTTCTTT. It is translated as CASRAPGTGEMNTEAFF. This chain joins TRBV28 and TRBJ1-1; the match to TRBD1 covers 10 bases. This CDR3 contains 17 residues. Unmatched junction bases numbered 10, after V lost 6 bases and J lost 0 bases. Germline loops: CDR1 MDHEN, CDR2 SYDVKM.

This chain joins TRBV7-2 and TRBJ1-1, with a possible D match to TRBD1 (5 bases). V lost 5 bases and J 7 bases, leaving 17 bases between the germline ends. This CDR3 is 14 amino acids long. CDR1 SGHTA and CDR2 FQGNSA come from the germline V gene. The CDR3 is CASSLYAGTNEAFF. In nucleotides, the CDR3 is TGTGCCAGCAGCCTCTATGCGGGGACCAATGAAGCTTTCTTT.